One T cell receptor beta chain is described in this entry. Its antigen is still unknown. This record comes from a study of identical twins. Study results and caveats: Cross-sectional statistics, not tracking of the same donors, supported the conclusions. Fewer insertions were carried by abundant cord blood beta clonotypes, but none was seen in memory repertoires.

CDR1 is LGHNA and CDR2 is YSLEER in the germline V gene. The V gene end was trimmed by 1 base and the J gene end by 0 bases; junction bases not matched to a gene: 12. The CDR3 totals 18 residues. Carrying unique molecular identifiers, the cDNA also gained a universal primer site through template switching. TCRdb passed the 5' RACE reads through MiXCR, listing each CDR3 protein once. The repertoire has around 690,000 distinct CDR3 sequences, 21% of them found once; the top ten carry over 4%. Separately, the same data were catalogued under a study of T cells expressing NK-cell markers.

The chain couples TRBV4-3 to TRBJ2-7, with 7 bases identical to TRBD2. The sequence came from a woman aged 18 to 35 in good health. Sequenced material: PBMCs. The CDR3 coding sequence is TGCGCCAGCAGCCAAGGGGCCGTGGCTAGCGGAAGCTCCTACGAGCAGTACTTC. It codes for CASSQGAVASGSSYEQYF.